Listed here are 15 T cell receptor beta chains from one sample, sequenced in a study of cytomegalovirus exposure and HLA in healthy donors. The PCR ran on 60 Vbeta and 13 Jbeta primers. Only in-frame clones appear in the TCRdb table, and some are missing; sequencing was by immunoSEQ multiplex PCR. Among 150,000 to 200,000 clones listed, 84% were seen once. Sequencing input: PBMCs. The receptor source for this set is a boy between 10 and 17 years old in good health and CMV-seronegative.

V usage is TRBV5-1 and J usage is TRBJ2-7; 13 positions match TRBD2. This CDR3 spans 17 amino acids. Germline loops: CDR1 SGHRS, CDR2 YFSETQ. Trimming took 1 base from V and 2 from J; bases not matched to a gene: 6. CDR3 nucleotide sequence: TGCGCCAGCAGCTTGCGTGCTACTAGCGGGGGGGCCTACGAGCAGTACTTC. Translated, it gives CASSLRATSGGAYEQYF.

The chain recombines TRBV28 with TRBJ1-5, with 8 bases matching TRBD1. With V trimmed by 6 bases and J by 2 bases, 3 bases remained unmatched. The CDR3 sequence is 14 residues long. The germline CDR1 and CDR2 sequences are MDHEN and SYDVKM. Written as DNA, the CDR3 is TGTGCCAGCAGGATGACAGGGGGCAATCAGCCCCAGCATTTT. It codes for CASRMTGGNQPQHF. The complete variable domain, with remaining parts taken from reference TRBV28 and TRBJ1-5, reads DVKVTQSSRYLVKRTGEKVFLECVQDMDHENMFWYRQDPGLGLRLIYFSYDVKMKEKGDIPEGYSVSREKKERFSLILESASTNQTSMYLCASRMTGGNQPQHFGDGTRLSIL.

The V and J genes are TRBV11-2 and TRBJ1-1, with D hard to call. CDR3 length: 13 amino acids. V lost 5 bases, J lost 5 bases, and 12 bases lay in between. Germline assignment: CDR1 SGHAT and CDR2 FQNNGV. The CDR3 nucleotides read TGTGCCAGCAGCATAGGCCGGAGGACTGAAGCTTTCTTT. Translation: CASSIGRRTEAFF.

This chain connects TRBV27 to TRBJ1-1, with D uncertain. V shed 2 bases and J shed 0 bases, with 7 bases lying between them. The CDR3 has 14 residues. Per germline, CDR1 MNHEY and CDR2 SMNVEV (reference sequence). The CDR3 protein is CASSLTLMNTEAFF. The CDR3 DNA reads as TGTGCCAGCAGTTTAACATTAATGAACACTGAAGCTTTCTTT.

The rearrangement uses TRBV7-9 and TRBJ2-5; D gene uncertain. V was clipped by 4 bases and J by 0 bases, with 9 bases between them. This CDR3 comprises 14 residues. CDR1 SEHNR and CDR2 FQNEAQ come from the germline V gene (reference sequence). CDR3 bases: TGTGCCAGCAGCTACCACTCGTACCAAGAGACCCAGTACTTC. It translates to CASSYHSYQETQYF.

The rearrangement uses TRBV27 and TRBJ1-2; 8 positions match TRBD1. The junction had 6 bases not matched to a gene; V was cut back by 3 bases and J by 3 bases. Germline lookup yields CDR1 MNHEY and CDR2 SMNVEV (reference sequence). CDR3 size: 15 residues. CDR3 nucleotide sequence: TGTGCCAGCAGTTTTTTTGACAGGGGTTACTATGGCTACACCTTC. Translating it yields CASSFFDRGYYGYTF.

The chain has TRBV18 and TRBJ2-7, with TRBD1 matching 8 bases. CDR1 and CDR2 from the germline V gene are KGHSH and LQKENI. The CDR3 covers 15 residues. J was trimmed by 2 bases and V by 6 bases; bases with no gene match: 9. The CDR3 loop reads CASSIRGLRTYEQYF. The CDR3 nucleotides read TGTGCCAGCTCTATCAGGGGGCTACGGACCTACGAGCAGTACTTC.

This chain joins TRBV5-4 and TRBJ2-7, with TRBD1 matching 7 bases. Germline CDR1 is SGHNT and CDR2 is YYREEE (reference sequence). The J segment lost 5 bases and the V segment lost 0 bases, leaving 14 bases of the junction unmatched. This CDR3 is built from 17 residues. As DNA, the CDR3 is TGTGCCAGCAGCTTGGGGTTGCAGGGCGACAGGGTTGACGAGCAGTACTTC. It codes for CASSLGLQGDRVDEQYF. Full variable domain (outside the CDR3, taken from reference TRBV5-4 and TRBJ2-7): ETGVTQSPTHLIKTRGQQVTLRCSSQSGHNTVSWYQQALGQGPQFIFQYYREEENGRGNFPPRFSGLQFPNYSSELNVNALELDDSALYLCASSLGLQGDRVDEQYFGPGTRLTVT.

The chain couples TRBV5-4 to TRBJ2-2; possibly TRBD1 for D (6 bases). Trimming pared 0 bases from V and 1 base from J, leaving 10 bases between. There are 16 residues in the CDR3. The V gene's germline CDR1 is SGHNT and CDR2 YYREEE (reference sequence). In DNA, the CDR3 is TGTGCCAGCAGCTTGGATGGGACACGGAACACCGGGGAGCTGTTTTTT. Residues: CASSLDGTRNTGELFF.

The chain couples TRBV5-1 to TRBJ1-2; 9 nucleotides line up with TRBD1. The CDR3 covers 16 residues. V lost 0 bases and J lost 2; bases outside the gene matches: 5. Per the germline V gene, CDR1 is SGHRS and CDR2 is YFSETQ. The CDR3 reads CASSLGMGQGNYGYTF. CDR3 bases: TGCGCCAGCAGCTTGGGGATGGGACAGGGAAACTATGGCTACACCTTC.

The chain carries TRBV5-1 and TRBJ1-1; no clear D gene. In germline, CDR1 is SGHRS, CDR2 YFSETQ. V was pared by 2 bases and J by 0 bases, with 8 bases between. The CDR3 is 14 residues long. This chain's CDR3 is CASSLYSLNTEAFF. CDR3 sequence (DNA): TGCGCCAGCAGCTTATACAGTTTGAACACTGAAGCTTTCTTT.

CDR3 DNA: TGTGCCAGCAGTTCCTCCACAGGGTTATCCCTCAATGAGCAGTTCTTC. Translated, it gives CASSSSTGLSLNEQFF. The chain uses TRBV6-5 and TRBJ2-1; tentative D call: TRBD1 (6 bases). V was trimmed by 4 bases and J by 6 bases, leaving 19 bases between them. The CDR3 is 16 residues long. From germline, CDR1 is MNHEY and CDR2 SVGAGI.

The rearrangement uses TRBV7-8 and TRBJ2-5, with D perhaps matching TRBD2 (5 bases). This CDR3 region has 14 residues. V was shortened by 5 bases and J by 5 bases, with 15 bases between the two germline ends. Germline loops: CDR1 SGHVS, CDR2 FQNEAQ. In DNA form, the CDR3 reads TGTGCCAGCAGCCCGAGGACTGTGAGGGAGACCCAGTACTTC. Translation gives CASSPRTVRETQYF.

J is TRBJ2-1 and V is TRBV11-2; 13 nucleotides agree with TRBD2. The CDR3 totals 18 residues. Trimming removed 1 base from V and 9 bases from J; junction bases left unmatched: 12. Germline loops: CDR1 SGHAT, CDR2 FQNNGV. As DNA, the CDR3 is TGTGCCAGCAGCTTAGCCATAACTAGCGGGAGGGAAGGTGGTGAGCAGTTCTTC. This codes for CASSLAITSGREGGEQFF.

The V and J genes are TRBV6-1 and TRBJ2-1, with 11 bases lining up with TRBD2. The CDR3 length is 18 residues. CDR1 is MNHNS, CDR2 SASEGT, per germline. The V segment lost 0 bases and the J segment 4 bases; nucleotides outside the gene matches: 8. The CDR3 DNA follows: TGTGCCAGCAGTGAAGCATTACCGGGACTAGCGGAATACAATGAGCAGTTCTTC. Amino acid sequence: CASSEALPGLAEYNEQFF.